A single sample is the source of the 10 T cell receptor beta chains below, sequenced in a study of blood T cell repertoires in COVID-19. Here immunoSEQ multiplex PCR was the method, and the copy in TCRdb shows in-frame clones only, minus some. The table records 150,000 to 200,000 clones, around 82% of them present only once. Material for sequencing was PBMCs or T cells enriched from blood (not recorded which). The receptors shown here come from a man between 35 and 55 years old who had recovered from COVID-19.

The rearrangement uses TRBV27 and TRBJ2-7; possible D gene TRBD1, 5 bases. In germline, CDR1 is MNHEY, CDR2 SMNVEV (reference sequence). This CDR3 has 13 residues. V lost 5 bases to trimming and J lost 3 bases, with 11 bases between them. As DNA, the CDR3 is TGTGCCAGCAGTCCAGGGTTAAGCTACGAGCAGTACTTC. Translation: CASSPGLSYEQYF.

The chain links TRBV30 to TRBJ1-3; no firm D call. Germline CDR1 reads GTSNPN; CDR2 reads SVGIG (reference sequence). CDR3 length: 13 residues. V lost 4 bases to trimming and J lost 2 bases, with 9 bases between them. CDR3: CAWNNGPGNTIYF. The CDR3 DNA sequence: TGTGCCTGGAACAATGGCCCTGGAAACACCATATATTTT.

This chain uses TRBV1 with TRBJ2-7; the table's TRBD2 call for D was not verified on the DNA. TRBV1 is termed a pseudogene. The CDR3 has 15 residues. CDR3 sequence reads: CTSSPLALSSYEQYV. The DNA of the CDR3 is TGCACCAGCAGCCCATTAGCGTTGAGCTCCTACGAGCAGTACGTC.

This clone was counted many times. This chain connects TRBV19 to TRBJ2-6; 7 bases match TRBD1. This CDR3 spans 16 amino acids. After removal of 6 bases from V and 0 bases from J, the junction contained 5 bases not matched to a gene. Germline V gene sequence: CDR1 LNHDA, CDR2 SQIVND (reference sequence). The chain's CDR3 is CASRTGQPSGANVLTF. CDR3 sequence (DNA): TGTGCCAGTAGAACGGGACAGCCCTCTGGGGCCAACGTCCTGACTTTC.

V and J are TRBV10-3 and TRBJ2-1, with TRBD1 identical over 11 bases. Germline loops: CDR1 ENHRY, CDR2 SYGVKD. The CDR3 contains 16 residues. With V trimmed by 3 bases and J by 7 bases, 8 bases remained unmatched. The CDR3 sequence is CAISDFSRDRGNEQFF. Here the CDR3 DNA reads TGTGCCATCAGTGATTTCTCCCGGGACAGGGGGAATGAGCAGTTCTTC.

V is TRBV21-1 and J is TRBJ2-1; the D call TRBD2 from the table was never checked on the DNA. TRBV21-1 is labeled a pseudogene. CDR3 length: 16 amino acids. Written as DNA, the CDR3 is TGTGCCAGCAGCAAAGAACTAGCGGGGGGATTAAATGAGCAGTTCTTC. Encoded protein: CASSKELAGGLNEQFF.

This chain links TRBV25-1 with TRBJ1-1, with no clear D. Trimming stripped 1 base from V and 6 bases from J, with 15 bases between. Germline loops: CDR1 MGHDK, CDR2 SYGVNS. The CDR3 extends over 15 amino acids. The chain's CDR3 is CASSELGELKSEAFF. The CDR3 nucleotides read TGTGCCAGCAGTGAATTGGGAGAGCTGAAATCTGAAGCTTTCTTT.

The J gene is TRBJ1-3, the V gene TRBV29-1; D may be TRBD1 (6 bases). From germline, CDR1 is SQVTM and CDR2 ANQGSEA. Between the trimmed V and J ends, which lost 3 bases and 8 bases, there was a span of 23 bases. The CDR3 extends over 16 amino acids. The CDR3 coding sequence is TGCAGCGTTGAGGCACCACCGGACCCGCCAGGGGACACCATATATTTT. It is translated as CSVEAPPDPPGDTIYF.

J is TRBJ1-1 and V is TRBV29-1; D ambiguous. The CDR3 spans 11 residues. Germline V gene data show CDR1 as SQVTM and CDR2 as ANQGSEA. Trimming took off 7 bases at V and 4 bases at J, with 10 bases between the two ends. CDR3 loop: CSGRGSTEAFF. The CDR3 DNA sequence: TGCAGCGGCCGCGGAAGCACTGAAGCTTTCTTT. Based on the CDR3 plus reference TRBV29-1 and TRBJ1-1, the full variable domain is SAVISQKPSRDICQRGTSLTIQCQVDSQVTMMFWYRQQPGQSLTLIATANQGSEATYESGFVIDKFPISRPNLTFSTLTVSNMSPEDSSIYLCSGRGSTEAFFGQGTRLTVV.

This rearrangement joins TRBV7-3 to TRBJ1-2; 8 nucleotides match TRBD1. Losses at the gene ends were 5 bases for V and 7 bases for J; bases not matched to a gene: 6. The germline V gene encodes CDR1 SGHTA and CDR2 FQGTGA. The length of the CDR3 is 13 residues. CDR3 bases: TGTGCCAGCAGCCCTGGACAGGGTCGTGGCTACACCTTC. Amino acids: CASSPGQGRGYTF.